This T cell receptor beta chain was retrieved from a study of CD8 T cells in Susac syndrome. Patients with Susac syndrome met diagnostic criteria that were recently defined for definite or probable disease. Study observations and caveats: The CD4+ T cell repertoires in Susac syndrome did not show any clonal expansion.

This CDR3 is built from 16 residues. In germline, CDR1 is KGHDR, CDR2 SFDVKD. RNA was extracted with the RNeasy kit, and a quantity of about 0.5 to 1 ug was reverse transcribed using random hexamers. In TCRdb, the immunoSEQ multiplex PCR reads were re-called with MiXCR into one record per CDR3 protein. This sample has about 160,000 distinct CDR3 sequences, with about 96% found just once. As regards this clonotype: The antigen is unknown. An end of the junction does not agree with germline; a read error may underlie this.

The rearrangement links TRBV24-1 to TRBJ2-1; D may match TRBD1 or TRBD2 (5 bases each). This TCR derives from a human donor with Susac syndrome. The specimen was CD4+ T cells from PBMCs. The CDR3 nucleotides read TGTGCCACCAGCGATTGGGGGACGGACGGCTACAATGAGCAGTTCTTC. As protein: CATSDWGTDGYNEQFF.